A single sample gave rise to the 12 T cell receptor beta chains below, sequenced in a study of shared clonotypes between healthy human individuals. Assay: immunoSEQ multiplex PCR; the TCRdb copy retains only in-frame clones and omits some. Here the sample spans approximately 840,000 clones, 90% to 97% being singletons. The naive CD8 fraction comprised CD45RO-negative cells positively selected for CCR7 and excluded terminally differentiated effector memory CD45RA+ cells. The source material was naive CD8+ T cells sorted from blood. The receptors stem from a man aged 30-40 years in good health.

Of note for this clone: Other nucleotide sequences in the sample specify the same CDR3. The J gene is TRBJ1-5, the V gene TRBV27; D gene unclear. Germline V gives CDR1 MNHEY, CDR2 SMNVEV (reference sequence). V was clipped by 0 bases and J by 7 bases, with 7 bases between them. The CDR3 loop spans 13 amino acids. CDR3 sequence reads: CASSLSVAQPQHF. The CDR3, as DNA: TGTGCCAGCAGTTTATCGGTCGCCCAGCCCCAGCATTTT.

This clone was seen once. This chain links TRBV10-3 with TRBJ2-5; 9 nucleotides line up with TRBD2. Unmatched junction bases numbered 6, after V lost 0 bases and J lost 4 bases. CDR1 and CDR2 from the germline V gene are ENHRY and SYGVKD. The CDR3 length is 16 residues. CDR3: CAISESTSGPAETQYF. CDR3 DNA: TGTGCCATCAGTGAGTCGACTAGCGGTCCTGCAGAGACCCAGTACTTC.

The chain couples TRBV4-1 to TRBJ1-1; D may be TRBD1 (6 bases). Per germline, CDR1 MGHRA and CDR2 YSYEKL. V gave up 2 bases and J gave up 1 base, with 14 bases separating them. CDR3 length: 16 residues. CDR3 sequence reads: CASSQPGRGANTEAFF. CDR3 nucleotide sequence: TGCGCCAGCAGCCAACCTGGAAGGGGGGCGAACACTGAAGCTTTCTTT.

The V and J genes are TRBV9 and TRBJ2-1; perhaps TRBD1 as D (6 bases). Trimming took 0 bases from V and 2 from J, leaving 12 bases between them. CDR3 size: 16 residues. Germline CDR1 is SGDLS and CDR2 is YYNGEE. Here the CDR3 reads CASSVALGDTYNEQFF. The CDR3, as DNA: TGTGCCAGCAGCGTAGCTTTAGGGGACACCTACAATGAGCAGTTCTTC.

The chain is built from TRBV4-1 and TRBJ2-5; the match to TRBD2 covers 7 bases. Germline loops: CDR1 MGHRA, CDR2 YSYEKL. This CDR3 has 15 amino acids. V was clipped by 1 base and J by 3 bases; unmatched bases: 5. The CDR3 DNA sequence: TGCGCCAGCAGCCAAGTGAGGGCGGGGGAAGAGACCCAGTACTTC. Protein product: CASSQVRAGEETQYF.

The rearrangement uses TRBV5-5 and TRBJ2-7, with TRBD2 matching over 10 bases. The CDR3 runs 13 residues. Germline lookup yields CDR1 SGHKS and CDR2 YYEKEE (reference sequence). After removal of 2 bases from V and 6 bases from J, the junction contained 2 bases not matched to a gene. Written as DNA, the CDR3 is TGTGCCAGCAGCTTAGCGGGAGGGCCCGAGCAGTACTTC. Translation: CASSLAGGPEQYF.

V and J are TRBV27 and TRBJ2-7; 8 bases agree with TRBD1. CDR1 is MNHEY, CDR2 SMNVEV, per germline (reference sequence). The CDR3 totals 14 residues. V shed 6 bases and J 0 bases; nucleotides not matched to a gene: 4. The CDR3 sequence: CASSVGTGSYEQYF. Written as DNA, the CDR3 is TGTGCCAGCAGCGTAGGGACAGGCTCCTACGAGCAGTACTTC.

The CDR3 loop reads CASSPNRGLAAYEQYF. The CDR3 region has the DNA TGTGCCAGCTCACCAAACAGGGGACTAGCCGCCTACGAGCAGTACTTC. This sequence joins TRBV18 and TRBJ2-7; TRBD2 matches at 9 bases. CDR1 is KGHSH, CDR2 LQKENI, per germline. V trimming: 2 bases; J trimming: 2 bases; junction bases outside the gene matches: 7. This CDR3 spans 16 amino acids.

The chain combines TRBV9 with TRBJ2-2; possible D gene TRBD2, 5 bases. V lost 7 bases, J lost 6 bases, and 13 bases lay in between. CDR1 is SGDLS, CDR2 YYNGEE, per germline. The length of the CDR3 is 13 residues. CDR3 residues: CASGRVGSGELFF. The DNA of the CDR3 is TGTGCCAGCGGGCGGGTAGGGTCCGGGGAGCTGTTTTTT.

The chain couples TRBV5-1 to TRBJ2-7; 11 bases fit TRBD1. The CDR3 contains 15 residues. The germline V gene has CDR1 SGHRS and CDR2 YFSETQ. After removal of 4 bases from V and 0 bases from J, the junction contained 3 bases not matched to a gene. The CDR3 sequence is CASSAGTGGSYEQYF. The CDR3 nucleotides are TGCGCCAGCAGCGCCGGGACAGGGGGCTCCTACGAGCAGTACTTC.

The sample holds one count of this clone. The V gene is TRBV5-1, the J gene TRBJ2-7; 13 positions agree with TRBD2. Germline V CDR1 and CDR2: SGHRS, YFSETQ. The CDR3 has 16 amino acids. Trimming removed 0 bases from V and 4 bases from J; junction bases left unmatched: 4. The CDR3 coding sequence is TGCGCCAGCAGCTTGGCACTAGCGGGAGGGTTTTACGAGCAGTACTTC. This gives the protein CASSLALAGGFYEQYF.

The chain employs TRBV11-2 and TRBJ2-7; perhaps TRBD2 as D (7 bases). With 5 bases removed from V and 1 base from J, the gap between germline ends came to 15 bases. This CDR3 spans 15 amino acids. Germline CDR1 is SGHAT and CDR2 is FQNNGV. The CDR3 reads CASSEFGGRSYEQYF. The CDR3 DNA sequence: TGTGCCAGCAGCGAGTTCGGGGGGCGGTCCTACGAGCAGTACTTC. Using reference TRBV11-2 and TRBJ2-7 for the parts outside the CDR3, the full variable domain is EAGVAQSPRYKIIEKRQSVAFWCNPISGHATLYWYQQILGQGPKLLIQFQNNGVVDDSQLPKDRFSAERLKGVDSTLKIQPAKLEDSAVYLCASSEFGGRSYEQYFGPGTRLTVT.